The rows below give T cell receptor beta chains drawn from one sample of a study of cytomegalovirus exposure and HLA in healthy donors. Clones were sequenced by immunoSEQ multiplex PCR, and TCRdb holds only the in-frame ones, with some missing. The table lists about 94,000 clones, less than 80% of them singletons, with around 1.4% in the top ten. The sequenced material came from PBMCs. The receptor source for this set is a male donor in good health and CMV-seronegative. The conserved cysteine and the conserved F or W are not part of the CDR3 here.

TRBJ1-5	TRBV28	ASSLWDGINQPQH
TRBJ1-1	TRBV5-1	ASSLGQTEAF
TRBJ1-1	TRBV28	ASSLDPKSGSGAF
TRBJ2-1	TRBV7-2	ASSLVPGSIGNEQF
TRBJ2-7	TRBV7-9	ASSLALWQGDEQY
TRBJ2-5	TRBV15	ATSRALRLAEETQY
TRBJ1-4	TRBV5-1	ASSLQGGDEKLF
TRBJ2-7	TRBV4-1	ASSQERASDSYEQY
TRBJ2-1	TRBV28	ASSSTGTGGYNEQF
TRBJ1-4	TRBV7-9	ASSARSLGLSAEYEKLF
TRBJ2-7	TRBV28	ASSFQTGTPYEQY
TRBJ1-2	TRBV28	ASSKIQANYGYT
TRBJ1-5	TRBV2	ASSDRYSNQPQH
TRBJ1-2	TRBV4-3	ASSPGGGSYGYT
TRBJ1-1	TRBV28	ASIQAQGSMNTEAF
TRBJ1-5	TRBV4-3	ASSPQTYSNQPQH
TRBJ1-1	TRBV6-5	ASSCSTGESTYQAF
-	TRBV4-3	ASSQDNRDRGELF
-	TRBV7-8	ASSQRTGEGYEQY
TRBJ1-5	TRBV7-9	ASSTGGLSGQPQH
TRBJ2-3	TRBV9	ASSVPGRQGEADTQY
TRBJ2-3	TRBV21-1	ASSKTSTDTQY
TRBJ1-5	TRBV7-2	ASSFLTQEGPQH
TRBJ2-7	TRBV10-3	AIMATGPHYEQY
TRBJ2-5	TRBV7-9	ASSFPSGKETQY
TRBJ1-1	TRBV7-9	ASSLLPAGGGNTEAF
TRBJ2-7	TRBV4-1	ASSQEIRSGANPYEQY
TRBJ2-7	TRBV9	ASSLGGNPYEQY
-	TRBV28	ASSLSSEQY
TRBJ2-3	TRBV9	ASSPRQGTSTDTQY
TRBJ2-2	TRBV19	ASEGEGRTGELF
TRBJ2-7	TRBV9	ASSPGGGGYNSYEQY
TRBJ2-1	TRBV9	ASNVGLAGASEQF
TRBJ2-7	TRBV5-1	ASSFDGGAQAYEQY
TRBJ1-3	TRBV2	ARRMASGNTIY
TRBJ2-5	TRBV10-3	AISASGTGVDEETQY
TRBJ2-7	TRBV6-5	ASSPVWDKSYEQY
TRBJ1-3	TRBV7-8	ASSRVGGVLSGNTIY
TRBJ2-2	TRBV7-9	ASSWQGDTLNTGELF
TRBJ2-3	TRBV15	ATSSMGRLGGTDTQY